Each of the 25 T cell receptor beta chains below was sequenced from the same sample in a study of beta chain features in type 1 diabetes. Expressed TCRB transcripts were sequenced, since all the RNA that had been isolated was reverse transcribed. TCRdb keeps only in-frame clones here, not all; method: immunoSEQ multiplex PCR. The table shows 900,000 or so clones, with under 20% occurring only once. The sample comprised naive CD4+ T cells from blood. All receptors derive from a woman aged 18-29 years in good health.

The V and J genes are TRBV2 and TRBJ2-3, with D maybe TRBD2 (5 bases). V lost 8 bases and J lost 0, with 12 bases in between. There are 14 residues in the CDR3. From germline, CDR1 is SNHLY and CDR2 FYNNEI. CDR3 sequence: CASVPGGSTDTQYF. CDR3 coding DNA: TGTGCCAGCGTGCCGGGCGGGAGCACAGATACGCAGTATTTT.

The chain uses TRBV19 and TRBJ2-2; a possible D gene is TRBD2 (6 bases). V was shortened by 8 bases and J by 2 bases, with 12 bases between the two germline ends. CDR3 size: 14 residues. Germline CDR1 reads LNHDA; CDR2 reads SQIVND (reference sequence). This CDR3 is CASGGRSNTGELFF. The CDR3 region has the DNA TGTGCCAGTGGGGGGAGATCAAACACCGGGGAGCTGTTTTTT.

The gene calls are TRBV10-3 and TRBJ2-6; D is ambiguous. With 9 bases removed from V and 1 base from J, the gap between germline ends came to 19 bases. Germline CDR1 is ENHRY and CDR2 is SYGVKD. This CDR3 comprises 17 residues. CDR3 nucleotide sequence: TGTGCCATTGCATTCGATTCTCCGTGGTCTGGGGCCAACGTCCTGACTTTC. Amino acid sequence: CAIAFDSPWSGANVLTF.

V and J are TRBV5-1 and TRBJ1-2; D gene unclear. This CDR3 contains 15 residues. Looked up from germline, CDR1 is SGHRS and CDR2 is YFSETQ. Trimming shortened V by 0 bases and J by 6 bases, and 15 bases separated the two germline ends. CDR3 bases: TGCGCCAGCAGCTTGGTATCGGCGGGTCGGGATGGCTACACCTTC. This translates into CASSLVSAGRDGYTF. Full variable domain (remainder filled in from reference TRBV5-1 and TRBJ1-2): KAGVTQTPRYLIKTRGQQVTLSCSPISGHRSVSWYQQTPGQGLQFLFEYFSETQRNKGNFPGRFSGRQFSNSRSEMNVSTLELGDSALYLCASSLVSAGRDGYTFGSGTRLTVV.

The chain couples TRBV9 to TRBJ2-5; 10 nucleotides agree with TRBD2. The J segment lost 5 bases and the V segment lost 0 bases, leaving 10 bases of the junction unmatched. The CDR3 length is 17 residues. Per germline, CDR1 SGDLS and CDR2 YYNGEE. The CDR3: CASSVGASGSPGETQYF. As DNA, the CDR3 is TGTGCCAGCAGCGTAGGGGCTAGCGGGAGCCCCGGGGAGACCCAGTACTTC.

The chain couples TRBV4-2 to TRBJ2-5; a weak D match, TRBD1 (5 bases). Germline CDR1 and CDR2: LGHNA and YNFKEQ. The V end lost 1 base, the J end lost 5 bases, and 17 bases lay between the germline ends. The CDR3 runs to 16 residues. In DNA form, the CDR3 reads TGTGCCAGCAGCCAAGTCCAGGGTCAGGGATTGGAGACCCAGTACTTC. Amino acid sequence: CASSQVQGQGLETQYF.

This clone was picked up a small number of times. The rearrangement joins TRBV6-1 to TRBJ2-1; 7 bases are shared with TRBD2. CDR3 size: 13 residues. The trim removed 6 bases at V and 6 bases at J, leaving 5 bases unmatched. The germline gives CDR1 MNHNS, CDR2 SASEGT. The CDR3 spells CASSGVAGNEQFF. DNA for the CDR3: TGTGCCAGCAGCGGGGTAGCGGGCAATGAGCAGTTCTTC.

This clone was found a few times. The rearrangement uses TRBV28 and TRBJ2-7, with a possible D match to TRBD2 (6 bases). The germline gives CDR1 MDHEN, CDR2 SYDVKM. The CDR3 extends over 14 amino acids. V was cut by 10 bases and J by 4 bases, with 20 bases left in between. CDR3: CATQMGDSPYEQYF. The DNA for the CDR3 is TGTGCCACCCAAATGGGGGACTCTCCTTACGAGCAGTACTTC.

This clone was observed a few times. This chain links TRBV13 with TRBJ2-7; TRBD1 might be the D (5 bases). Germline CDR1 is PRHDT and CDR2 is FYEKMQ (reference sequence). The CDR3 is made up of 18 amino acids. The V and J ends lost 5 bases and 5 bases respectively, with 28 bases between them. CDR3 residues: CASSRYWQLGRDVDEQYF. The CDR3 region has the DNA TGTGCCAGCAGCCGATATTGGCAGTTGGGCAGGGATGTTGACGAGCAGTACTTC.

This clone showed up just a few times. CDR3 sequence: CASSPRTGGSNEQFF. The CDR3 DNA reads TGTGCCAGCTCACCACGGACAGGGGGTAGCAATGAGCAGTTCTTC. The chain recombines TRBV18 with TRBJ2-1; 10 nucleotides agree with TRBD1. J gave up 6 bases and V 1 base, and 3 bases lay outside the gene matches. CDR3 length: 15 residues. In germline, CDR1 is KGHSH, CDR2 LQKENI.

This clone was seen only a few times. The V gene is TRBV7-2, the J gene TRBJ2-5, with D uncertain. Looked up from germline, CDR1 is SGHTA and CDR2 is FQGNSA. V lost 7 bases, J lost 0 bases, and 6 bases lay in between. The CDR3 runs 12 residues. Here the CDR3 DNA reads TGTGCCAGCAAAGCCAACCAAGAGACCCAGTACTTC. This sequence encodes CASKANQETQYF. The entire variable domain, with the rest obtained from reference TRBV7-2 and TRBJ2-5, is as follows: GAGVSQSPSNKVTEKGKDVELRCDPISGHTALYWYRQSLGQGLEFLIYFQGNSAPDKSGLPSDRFSAERTGGSVSTLTIQRTQQEDSAVYLCASKANQETQYFGPGTRLLVL.

CDR3 nucleotides: TGTGCCAGTAGTACACAGGGAGGAACCGGGGAGCTGTTTTTT. Its translation: CASSTQGGTGELFF. The chain links TRBV19 to TRBJ2-2; D tentatively reads TRBD1 or TRBD2 (6 bases each). The germline gives CDR1 LNHDA, CDR2 SQIVND (reference sequence). V gave up 4 bases and J gave up 5 bases, with 11 bases separating them. The CDR3 contains 14 residues. Full variable domain (rest looked up from reference TRBV19 and TRBJ2-2): DGGITQSPKYLFRKEGQNVTLSCEQNLNHDAMYWYRQDPGQGLRLIYYSQIVNDFQKGDIAEGYSVSREKKESFPLTVTSAQKNPTAFYLCASSTQGGTGELFFGEGSRLTVL.

The chain combines TRBV7-9 with TRBJ2-7; 12 nucleotides line up with TRBD2. The germline V gene has CDR1 SEHNR and CDR2 FQNEAQ (reference sequence). The CDR3 consists of 17 residues. Trimming at V came to 4 bases and at J to 4 bases, leaving 11 bases not matched to a gene. CDR3 sequence (DNA): TGTGCCAGCAGCTCGCACTCGGGACTAGCGGGTTCATACGAGCAGTACTTC. The encoded protein is CASSSHSGLAGSYEQYF.

This chain joins TRBV6-1 and TRBJ1-4; no clear D gene. The ends were cut back, 8 bases at V and 7 bases at J, with 17 bases in the middle. Germline CDR1 MNHNS, CDR2 SASEGT. The CDR3 consists of 14 residues. CDR3 in DNA: TGTGCCAGCGGTAGCGCCGGAACTGGTGAAAAACTGTTTTTT. It yields the protein CASGSAGTGEKLFF.

This clone showed up just a few times. This rearrangement joins TRBV5-1 to TRBJ2-3; 13 bases match TRBD2. Germline CDR1 and CDR2: SGHRS and YFSETQ. The CDR3 runs to 18 residues. Trimming at V came to 6 bases and at J to 4 bases, leaving 14 bases not matched to a gene. CDR3 DNA: TGCGCCAGCACCCTCGGAGGAGGACTAGCGGGAGTAGCAGATACGCAGTATTTT. This encodes CASTLGGGLAGVADTQYF. The full variable domain, rest sourced from reference TRBV5-1 and TRBJ2-3, is KAGVTQTPRYLIKTRGQQVTLSCSPISGHRSVSWYQQTPGQGLQFLFEYFSETQRNKGNFPGRFSGRQFSNSRSEMNVSTLELGDSALYLCASTLGGGLAGVADTQYFGPGTRLTVL.

This clone was picked up a small number of times. The chain recombines TRBV5-1 with TRBJ2-5; perhaps TRBD2 as D (7 bases). The CDR3 extends over 18 amino acids. The V gene's germline CDR1 is SGHRS and CDR2 YFSETQ. V lost 0 bases and J lost 2, with 20 bases in between. CDR3 protein: CASSLASLPGGGQETQYF. The CDR3 DNA sequence: TGCGCCAGCAGCTTGGCATCGCTTCCGGGGGGCGGACAAGAGACCCAGTACTTC.

In this sample, this clone turned up a few times. The chain is built from TRBV11-1 and TRBJ2-5; TRBD2 agrees at 10 bases. Trimming removed 8 bases from V and 5 bases from J; junction bases left unmatched: 8. Germline CDR1 and CDR2: SGHAT and FQDESV (reference sequence). The CDR3 is 14 amino acids. CDR3 loop: CASRASGSWETQYF. CDR3 DNA sequence: TGTGCCAGCCGGGCTAGCGGGAGTTGGGAGACCCAGTACTTC.

The chain couples TRBV5-1 to TRBJ2-7; no clear D gene. Germline-derived CDR1 and CDR2 are SGHRS and YFSETQ. CDR3 length: 12 amino acids. Trimming shortened V by 0 bases and J by 7 bases, and 8 bases separated the two germline ends. CDR3 amino acids: CASSLGGPEQYF. CDR3 nucleotides: TGCGCCAGCAGCTTGGGAGGTCCGGAGCAGTACTTC.

The chain uses TRBV4-2 and TRBJ2-1; D tentatively fits TRBD1 or TRBD2 (6 bases each). Germline-derived CDR1 and CDR2 are LGHNA and YNFKEQ. V lost 2 bases, J lost 9 bases, and 11 bases lay in between. The CDR3 contains 13 residues. The CDR3: CASSQLGGSEQFF. The CDR3 bases are TGTGCCAGCAGCCAACTCGGGGGCAGTGAGCAGTTCTTC.

Concerning this clone itself: The sample holds other DNA sequences that translate to the same CDR3. The chain employs TRBV5-1 and TRBJ2-2; tentative D call: TRBD2 (5 bases). Between the trimmed V and J ends, which lost 2 bases and 2 bases, there was a span of 10 bases. The CDR3 covers 15 residues. The germline V gene encodes CDR1 SGHRS and CDR2 YFSETQ. DNA of the CDR3: TGCGCCAGCAGCTTAAGCGGCGCCAACACCGGGGAGCTGTTTTTT. Translating it yields CASSLSGANTGELFF.

The chain is built from TRBV10-3 and TRBJ1-1; no reliable D call. Trimming left V 4 bases short and J 1 base short, with 10 bases between. Germline values: CDR1 ENHRY, CDR2 SYGVKD. The CDR3 extends over 14 amino acids. CDR3 nucleotide sequence: TGTGCCATCAGTGTTTTGGACCGGAACACTGAAGCTTTCTTT. Encoded protein: CAISVLDRNTEAFF.

This clone was seen a handful of times. This rearrangement joins TRBV4-2 to TRBJ2-1; D gene unclear. The ends were cut back, 1 base at V and 4 bases at J, with 14 bases in the middle. This CDR3 comprises 16 residues. In germline, CDR1 is LGHNA, CDR2 YNFKEQ. DNA for the CDR3: TGTGCCAGCAGCCAAGTGGGTCAGTATCGGTACAATGAGCAGTTCTTC. It translates to CASSQVGQYRYNEQFF.

The J gene is TRBJ2-1, the V gene TRBV15; unclear D gene. Germline V gives CDR1 LNHNV, CDR2 YYDKDF (reference sequence). This CDR3 has 12 amino acids. Trimming cost V 0 bases and J 15 bases, with 12 bases left between them. The CDR3, as DNA: TGTGCCACCAGCAGAGATCGAGGATTACTGTTCTTC. As protein: CATSRDRGLLFF.

The chain has TRBV29-1 and TRBJ2-1; 10 nucleotides line up with TRBD1. Germline lookup yields CDR1 SQVTM and CDR2 ANQGSEA. V trimming: 7 bases; J trimming: 4 bases; junction bases outside the gene matches: 10. The CDR3 runs to 15 residues. The CDR3 DNA is TGCAGCGCCCCCAGGACAGGGGGTGATTACAATGAGCAGTTCTTC. Its translation is CSAPRTGGDYNEQFF.

This clone has more than one count but fewer than ten. CDR3 sequence reads: CASLGVYTEAFF. Written as DNA, the CDR3 is TGTGCCAGCCTTGGCGTTTACACTGAAGCTTTCTTT. The chain is built from TRBV28 and TRBJ1-1; D gene uncertain. Looked up from germline, CDR1 is MDHEN and CDR2 is SYDVKM. This CDR3 is built from 12 residues. Deletions cut 8 bases from V and 3 bases from J, with 10 bases between.